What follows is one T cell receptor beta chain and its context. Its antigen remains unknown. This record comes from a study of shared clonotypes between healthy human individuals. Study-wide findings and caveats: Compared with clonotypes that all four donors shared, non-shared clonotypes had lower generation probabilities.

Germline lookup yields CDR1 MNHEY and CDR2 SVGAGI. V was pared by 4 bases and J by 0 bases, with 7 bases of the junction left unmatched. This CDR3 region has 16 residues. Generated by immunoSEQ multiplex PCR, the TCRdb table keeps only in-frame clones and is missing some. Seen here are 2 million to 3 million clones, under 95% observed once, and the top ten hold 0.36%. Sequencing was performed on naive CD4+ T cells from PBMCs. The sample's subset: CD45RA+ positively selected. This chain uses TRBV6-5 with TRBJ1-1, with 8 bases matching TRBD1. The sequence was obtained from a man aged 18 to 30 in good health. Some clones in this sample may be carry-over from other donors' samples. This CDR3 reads CASSWTGSPMNTEAFF. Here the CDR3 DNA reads TGTGCCAGCAGTTGGACAGGGTCCCCCATGAACACTGAAGCTTTCTTT.